This paragraph covers one T cell receptor (beta chain) sequence. This clonotype is medium-sized (0.01 to 0.1%) in terms of sample share. It has no known antigen specificity. Base qualities are missing; no much larger clone stands one base away. Rearranged TRB sequences spanning V, D and J segments were amplified in a multiplex touch-down PCR with a mixed TRB-A/B primer pool. Illumina adapters and sample indices were added to the amplicons in two consecutive PCR reactions performed with Phusion HS II polymerase. After gel purification with the NucleoSpin Gel and PCR Clean-up kit, the amplicons were checked using Qubit and an Agilent 2100 Bioanalyzer. Sequencing of the libraries was done on an Illumina MiSeq with paired-end, single-indexed 600-cycle runs. Concerning the study's data processing: MiXCR versions 2.12 and 3.0.5 were used to process TRB sequences. Each unique CDR3 nucleotide sequence was counted as one clone, and only productive sequences with at least two reads were retained. The repertoire metrics were Shannon diversity, evenness, clonality (calculated as one minus evenness), and diversity profiles parameterized by alpha from 0 to 5. The IGoR algorithm was used to compute generation probabilities of clones in paired pre- and post-chemotherapy samples. TCRdb's own reprocessing of the public reads used fastp at Q25 and MiXCR and kept productive beta chains. Identical CDR3 protein sequences are pooled into one entry, listed with their most common genes and DNA. It is TCRdb's table, rather than the study itself, that gives the V and J calls and clone size. This sample comprises around 5,300 distinct CDR3 sequences, roughly a quarter of them detected only once. Jointly, the top ten make up around 7.5% of the sample.

Instead of sorted cells or RNA, genomic DNA extracted from peripheral blood served as the source for amplifying TCR beta rearrangements. The germline ends are 10 bases apart after V is trimmed by 1 base and J by 3 bases. The CDR3 measures 15 amino acids from cysteine to phenylalanine. Just CDR3 DNA is preserved here, 45 bases in frame from base 1. The data were obtained in a study of T cell repertoires in aging, cancer and after chemotherapy (dated by TCRdb to the late 2010s). Concerning the study at large: Six donor age groups were covered, ranging from 30 or younger up to 70 or older, and each group contained at least three individuals. Control TCR repertoires from healthy donors were recorded over several months to years, and clear clonal overlap was observed across re-sampling. Peripheral blood TCR beta repertoires from healthy donors and cancer patients were profiled to examine immunoaging and T cell reconstitution after chemotherapy. Alongside approximately 95 healthy donors serving as a reference group, the cohort included 200 to 250 cancer patients, of whom around 91 had hematological cancers and 110 to 140 had solid cancers. The complete dataset included 8 million to 9.5 million TCR reads. Study-wide findings and limitations: Significantly lower blood TCR diversity and higher clonality were observed in untreated patients with hematological or solid cancers than in age-matched healthy donors. Median generation probability increased over the chemotherapy interval in both cancer cohorts, suggesting repertoire reconstitution through rebound thymic output. It was noted by the authors that conclusions about immunological memory after chemotherapy cannot be drawn from the repertoire data. In healthy donors, the decline in TCR diversity with age was mainly due to loss of richness, whereas in cancer patients loss of evenness also played a role.

The rearrangement combines TRBV12-3 or TRBV12-4 with TRBJ1-5; the D gene identity is not certain. The sequenced sample was blood. The receptor comes from a human donor in good health. The CDR3 has the sequence CASSLGGGSNQPQHF. The DNA sequence is TGTGCCAGCAGTTTAGGGGGAGGTTCCAATCAGCCCCAGCATTTT.